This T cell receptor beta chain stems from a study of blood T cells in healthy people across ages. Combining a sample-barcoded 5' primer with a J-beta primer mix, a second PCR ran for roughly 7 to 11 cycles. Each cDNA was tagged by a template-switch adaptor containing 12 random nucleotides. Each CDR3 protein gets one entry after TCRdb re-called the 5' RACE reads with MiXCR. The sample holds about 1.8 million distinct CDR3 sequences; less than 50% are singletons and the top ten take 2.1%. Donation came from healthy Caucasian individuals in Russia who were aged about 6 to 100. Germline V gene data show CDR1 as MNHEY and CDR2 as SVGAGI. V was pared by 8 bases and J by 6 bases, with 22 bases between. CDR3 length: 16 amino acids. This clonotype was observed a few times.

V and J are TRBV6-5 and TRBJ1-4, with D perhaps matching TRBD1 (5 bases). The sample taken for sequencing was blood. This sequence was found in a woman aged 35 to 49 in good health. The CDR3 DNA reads TGTGCCAGCCGATATAACGGCCAGGGACCCCATGAAAAACTGTTTTTT. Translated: CASRYNGQGPHEKLFF.